This paragraph covers one T cell receptor (beta chain) sequence. This entry comes from a study of Tregs in tolerant kidney transplant recipients. Only in-frame clones appear in the TCRdb table, and some are missing; sequencing was by immunoSEQ multiplex PCR. The sample includes about 240,000 clones, about 80% of them seen just once. Sequenced input: CD4+ T cells from blood. This clonotype was obtained from a human donor in good health.

This chain's CDR3 is CASSATSVSTDTQYF. The CDR3, as DNA: TGTGCCAGCAGCGCCACTAGCGTTAGCACAGATACGCAGTATTTT. This rearrangement joins TRBV9 to TRBJ2-3; 7 positions agree with TRBD2. The V gene's germline CDR1 is SGDLS and CDR2 YYNGEE. The CDR3 is 15 residues long. V shed 3 bases and J 0 bases; nucleotides not matched to a gene: 4.